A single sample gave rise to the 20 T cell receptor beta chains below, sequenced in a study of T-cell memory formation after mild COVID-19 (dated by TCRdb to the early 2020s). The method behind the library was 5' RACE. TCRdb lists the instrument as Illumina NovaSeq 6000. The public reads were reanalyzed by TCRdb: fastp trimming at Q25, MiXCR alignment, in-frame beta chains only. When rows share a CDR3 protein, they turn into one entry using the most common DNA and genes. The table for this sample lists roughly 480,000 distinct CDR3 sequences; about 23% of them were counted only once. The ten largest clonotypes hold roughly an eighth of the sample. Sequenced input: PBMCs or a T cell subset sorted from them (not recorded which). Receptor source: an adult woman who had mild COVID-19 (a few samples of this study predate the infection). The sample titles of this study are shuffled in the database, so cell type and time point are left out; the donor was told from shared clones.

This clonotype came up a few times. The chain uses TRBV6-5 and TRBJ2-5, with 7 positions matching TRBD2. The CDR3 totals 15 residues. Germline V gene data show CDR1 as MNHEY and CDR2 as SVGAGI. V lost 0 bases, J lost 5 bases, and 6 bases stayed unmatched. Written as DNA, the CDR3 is TGTGCCAGCAGTTACTCGGCTAGCGGTTGGGAGACCCAGTACTTC. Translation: CASSYSASGWETQYF.

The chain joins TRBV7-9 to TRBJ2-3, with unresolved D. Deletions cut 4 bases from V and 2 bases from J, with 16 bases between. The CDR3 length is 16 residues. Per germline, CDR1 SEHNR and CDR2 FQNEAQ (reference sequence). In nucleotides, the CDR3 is TGTGCCAGCAGCTGGCCGCCTAAGGTGGACACAGATACGCAGTATTTT. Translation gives CASSWPPKVDTDTQYF.

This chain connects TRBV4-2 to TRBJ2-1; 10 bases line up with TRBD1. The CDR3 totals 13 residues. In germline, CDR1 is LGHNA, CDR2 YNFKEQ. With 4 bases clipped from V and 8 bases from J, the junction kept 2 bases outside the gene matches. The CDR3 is CASSRDRGYEQFF. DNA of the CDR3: TGTGCCAGCAGCCGGGACAGGGGCTATGAGCAGTTCTTC.

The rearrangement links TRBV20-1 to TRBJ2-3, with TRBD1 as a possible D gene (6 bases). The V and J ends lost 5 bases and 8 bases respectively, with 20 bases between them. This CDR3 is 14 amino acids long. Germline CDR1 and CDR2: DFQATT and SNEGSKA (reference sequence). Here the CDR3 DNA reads TGCAGTGCTGGCCACCGACTAACACAGGGTACGCAGTATTTT. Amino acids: CSAGHRLTQGTQYF.

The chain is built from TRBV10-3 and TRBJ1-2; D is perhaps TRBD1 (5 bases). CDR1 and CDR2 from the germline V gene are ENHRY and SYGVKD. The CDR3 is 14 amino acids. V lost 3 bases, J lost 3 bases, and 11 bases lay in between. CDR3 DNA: TGTGCCATCAGTGAAGGCCCGGGGGACTATGGCTACACCTTC. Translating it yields CAISEGPGDYGYTF.

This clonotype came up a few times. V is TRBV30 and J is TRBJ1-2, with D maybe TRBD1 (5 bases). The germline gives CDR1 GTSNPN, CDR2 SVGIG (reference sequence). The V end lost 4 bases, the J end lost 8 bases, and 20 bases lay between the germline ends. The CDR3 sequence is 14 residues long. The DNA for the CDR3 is TGTGCCTGGAACAAAAGGGGATCTGCTCGGGGCTACACCTTC. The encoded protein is CAWNKRGSARGYTF.

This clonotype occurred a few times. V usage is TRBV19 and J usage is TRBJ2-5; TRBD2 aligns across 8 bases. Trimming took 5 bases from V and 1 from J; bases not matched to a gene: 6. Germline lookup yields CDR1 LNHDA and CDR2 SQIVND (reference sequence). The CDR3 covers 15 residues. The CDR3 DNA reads TGTGCCAGTAGTCCCCAGGGACTAGGCCAAGAGACCCAGTACTTC. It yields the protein CASSPQGLGQETQYF.

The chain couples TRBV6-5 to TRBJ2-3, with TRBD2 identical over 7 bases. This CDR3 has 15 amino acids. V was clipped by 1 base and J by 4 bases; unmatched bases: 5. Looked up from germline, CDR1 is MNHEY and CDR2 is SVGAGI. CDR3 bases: TGTGCCAGCAGTTACTTCGGGAGGCGGGCAGATACGCAGTATTTT. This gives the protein CASSYFGRRADTQYF.

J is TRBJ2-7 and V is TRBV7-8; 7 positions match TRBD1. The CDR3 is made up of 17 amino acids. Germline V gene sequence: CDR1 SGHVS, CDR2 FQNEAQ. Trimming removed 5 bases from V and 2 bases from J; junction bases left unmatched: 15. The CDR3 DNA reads TGTGCCAGCAGCCCGACAGGGTTATCGGCCTACGCCTACGAGCAGTACTTC. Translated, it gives CASSPTGLSAYAYEQYF.

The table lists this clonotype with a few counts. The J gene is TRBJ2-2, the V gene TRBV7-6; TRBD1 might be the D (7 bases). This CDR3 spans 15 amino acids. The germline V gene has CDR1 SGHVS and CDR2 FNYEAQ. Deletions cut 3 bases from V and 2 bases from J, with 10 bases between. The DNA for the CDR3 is TGTGCCAGCAGCTTCCAGGGGGGAAACACCGGGGAGCTGTTTTTT. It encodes CASSFQGGNTGELFF.

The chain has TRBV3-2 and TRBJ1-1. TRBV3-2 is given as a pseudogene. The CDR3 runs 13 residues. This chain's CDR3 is CASSQTDNTEAFF. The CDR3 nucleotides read TGTGCCAGCAGCCAAACAGACAACACTGAAGCTTTCTTT.

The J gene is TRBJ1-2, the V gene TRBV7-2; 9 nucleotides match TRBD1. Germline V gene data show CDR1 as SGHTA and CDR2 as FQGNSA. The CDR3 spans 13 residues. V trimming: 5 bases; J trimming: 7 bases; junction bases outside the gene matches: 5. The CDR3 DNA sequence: TGTGCCAGCAGCCATGACAGGGGGAGTGGCTACACCTTC. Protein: CASSHDRGSGYTF. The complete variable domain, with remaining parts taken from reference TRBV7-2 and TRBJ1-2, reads GAGVSQSPSNKVTEKGKDVELRCDPISGHTALYWYRQSLGQGLEFLIYFQGNSAPDKSGLPSDRFSAERTGGSVSTLTIQRTQQEDSAVYLCASSHDRGSGYTFGSGTRLTVV.

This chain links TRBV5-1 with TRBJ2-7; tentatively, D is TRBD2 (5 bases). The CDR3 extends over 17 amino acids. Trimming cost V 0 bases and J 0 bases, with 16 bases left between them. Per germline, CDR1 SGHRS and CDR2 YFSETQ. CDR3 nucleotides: TGCGCCAGCAGCTTGGGTATCAGGACTGCGTTCTCCTACGAGCAGTACTTC. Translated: CASSLGIRTAFSYEQYF. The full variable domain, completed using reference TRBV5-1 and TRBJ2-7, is KAGVTQTPRYLIKTRGQQVTLSCSPISGHRSVSWYQQTPGQGLQFLFEYFSETQRNKGNFPGRFSGRQFSNSRSEMNVSTLELGDSALYLCASSLGIRTAFSYEQYFGPGTRLTVT.

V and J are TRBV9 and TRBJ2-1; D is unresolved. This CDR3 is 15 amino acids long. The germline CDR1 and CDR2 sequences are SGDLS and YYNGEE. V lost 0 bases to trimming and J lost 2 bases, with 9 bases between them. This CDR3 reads CASSVGYVTYNEQFF. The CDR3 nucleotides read TGTGCCAGCAGCGTAGGATACGTCACCTACAATGAGCAGTTCTTC. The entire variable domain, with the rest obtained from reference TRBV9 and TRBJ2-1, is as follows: DSGVTQTPKHLITATGQRVTLRCSPRSGDLSVYWYQQSLDQGLQFLIQYYNGEERAKGNILERFSAQQFPDLHSELNLSSLELGDSALYFCASSVGYVTYNEQFFGPGTRLTVL.

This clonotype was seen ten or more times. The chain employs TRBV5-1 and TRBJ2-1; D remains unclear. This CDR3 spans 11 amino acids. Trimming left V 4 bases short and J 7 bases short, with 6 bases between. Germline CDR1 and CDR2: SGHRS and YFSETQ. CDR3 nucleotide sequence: TGCGCCAGCAGCCTGGAGAATGAGCAGTTCTTC. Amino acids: CASSLENEQFF. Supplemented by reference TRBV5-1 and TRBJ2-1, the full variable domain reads KAGVTQTPRYLIKTRGQQVTLSCSPISGHRSVSWYQQTPGQGLQFLFEYFSETQRNKGNFPGRFSGRQFSNSRSEMNVSTLELGDSALYLCASSLENEQFFGPGTRLTVL.

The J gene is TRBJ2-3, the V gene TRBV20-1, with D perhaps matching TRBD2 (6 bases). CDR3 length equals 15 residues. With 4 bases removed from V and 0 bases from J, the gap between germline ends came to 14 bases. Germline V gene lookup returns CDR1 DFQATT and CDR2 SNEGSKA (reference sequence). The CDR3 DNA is TGCAGTGCTATTTCTGCCGGGACTAGCACAGATACGCAGTATTTT. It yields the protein CSAISAGTSTDTQYF.

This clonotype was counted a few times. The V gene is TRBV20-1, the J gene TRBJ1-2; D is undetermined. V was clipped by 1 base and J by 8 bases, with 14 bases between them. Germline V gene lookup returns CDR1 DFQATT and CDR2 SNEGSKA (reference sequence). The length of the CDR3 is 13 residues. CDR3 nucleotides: TGCAGTGCTAGAGCCCGGGCCGCGGGAGGCTACACCTTC. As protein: CSARARAAGGYTF.

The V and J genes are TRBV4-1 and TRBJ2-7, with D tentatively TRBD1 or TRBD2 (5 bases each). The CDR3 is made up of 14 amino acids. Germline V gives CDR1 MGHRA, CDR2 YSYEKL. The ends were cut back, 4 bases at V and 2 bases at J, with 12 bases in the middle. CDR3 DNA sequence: TGCGCCAGCAGCCCCGGGACCCTCGCCTACGAGCAGTACTTC. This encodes CASSPGTLAYEQYF.

Here the CDR3 DNA reads TGTGCCAGCAGTACGGGACTATCTGGAAACACCATATATTTT. Translating it yields CASSTGLSGNTIYF. The gene calls are TRBV7-2 and TRBJ1-3; weak D call: TRBD1 (5 bases). The CDR3 totals 14 residues. From germline, CDR1 is SGHTA and CDR2 FQGNSA. The V end lost 6 bases, the J end lost 1 base, and 10 bases lay between the germline ends.

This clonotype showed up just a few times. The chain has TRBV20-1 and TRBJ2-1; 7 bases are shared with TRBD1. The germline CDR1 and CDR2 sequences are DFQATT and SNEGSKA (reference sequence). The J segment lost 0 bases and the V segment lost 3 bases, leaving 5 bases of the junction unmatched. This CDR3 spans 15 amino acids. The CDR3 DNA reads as TGCAGTGCTAGTAGTGGGGACAGCTCCTACAATGAGCAGTTCTTC. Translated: CSASSGDSSYNEQFF.